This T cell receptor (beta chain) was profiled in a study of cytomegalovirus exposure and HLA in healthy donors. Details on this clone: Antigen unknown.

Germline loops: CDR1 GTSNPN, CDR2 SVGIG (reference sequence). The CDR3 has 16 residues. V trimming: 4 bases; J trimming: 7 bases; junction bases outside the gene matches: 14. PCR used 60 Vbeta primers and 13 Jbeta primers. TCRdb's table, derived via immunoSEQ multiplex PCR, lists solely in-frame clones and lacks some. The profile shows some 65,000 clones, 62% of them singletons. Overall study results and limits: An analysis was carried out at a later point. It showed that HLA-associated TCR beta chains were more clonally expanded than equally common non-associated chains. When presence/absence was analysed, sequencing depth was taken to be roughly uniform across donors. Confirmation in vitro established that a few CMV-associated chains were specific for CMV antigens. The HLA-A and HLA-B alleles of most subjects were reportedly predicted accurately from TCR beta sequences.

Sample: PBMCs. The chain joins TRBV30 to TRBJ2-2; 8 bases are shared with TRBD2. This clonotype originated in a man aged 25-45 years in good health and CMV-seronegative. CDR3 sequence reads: CAWNPLRRGDFGELFF. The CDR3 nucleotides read TGTGCCTGGAACCCTCTGCGGCGGGGGGATTTCGGGGAGCTGTTTTTT.